The source of this T cell receptor (beta chain) is a study of T cell responses to AZD1222 COVID-19 vaccine. Sequencing was performed with immunoSEQ multiplex PCR; in TCRdb, only in-frame clones are kept and a portion is missing. The sample yields 30,000 to 35,000 clones, around 78% seen once. V was clipped by 6 bases and J by 2 bases, with 4 bases between them. Germline CDR1 reads MNHNY; CDR2 reads SVGAGI (reference sequence). This CDR3 spans 11 amino acids. The material was peripheral blood, obtained 28 days after the second AZD1222 dose. This clonotype was obtained from an adult who received the AZD1222 COVID-19 vaccine. V and J are TRBV6-6 and TRBJ1-1; D call uncertain. The DNA for the CDR3 is TGTGCCAGCAGGGATAACACTGAAGCTTTCTTT. Its protein product is CASRDNTEAFF.